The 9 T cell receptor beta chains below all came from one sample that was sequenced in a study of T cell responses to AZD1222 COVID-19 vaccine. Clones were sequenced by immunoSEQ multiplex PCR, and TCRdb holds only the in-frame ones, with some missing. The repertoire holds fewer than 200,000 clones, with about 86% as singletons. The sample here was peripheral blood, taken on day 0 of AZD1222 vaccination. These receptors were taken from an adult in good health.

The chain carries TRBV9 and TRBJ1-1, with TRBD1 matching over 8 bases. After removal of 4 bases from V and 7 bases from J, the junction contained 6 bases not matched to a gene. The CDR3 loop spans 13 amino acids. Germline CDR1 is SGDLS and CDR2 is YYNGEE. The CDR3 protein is CASSPRTGLEAFF. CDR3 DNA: TGTGCCAGCAGCCCTCGGACAGGGCTTGAAGCTTTCTTT.

CDR3 loop: CAISESSRENQPQHF. The CDR3 DNA reads TGTGCCATCAGTGAGTCATCCAGGGAAAACCAGCCCCAGCATTTT. V is TRBV10-3 and J is TRBJ1-5; tentative D call: TRBD1 (5 bases). V lost 0 bases, J lost 7 bases, and 13 bases lay in between. The germline V gene has CDR1 ENHRY and CDR2 SYGVKD. CDR3 length equals 15 residues.

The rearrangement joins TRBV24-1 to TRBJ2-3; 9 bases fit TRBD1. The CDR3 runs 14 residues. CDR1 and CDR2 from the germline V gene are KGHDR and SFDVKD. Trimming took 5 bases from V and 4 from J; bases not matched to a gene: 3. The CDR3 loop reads CATSVGQGADTQYF. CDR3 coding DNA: TGTGCCACCAGTGTGGGACAGGGAGCAGATACGCAGTATTTT.

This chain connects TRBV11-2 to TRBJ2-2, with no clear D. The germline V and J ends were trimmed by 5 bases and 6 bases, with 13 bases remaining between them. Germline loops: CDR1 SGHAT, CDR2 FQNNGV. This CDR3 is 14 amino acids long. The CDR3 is CASSPSGRPGELFF. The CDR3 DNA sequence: TGTGCCAGCAGCCCCTCTGGACGCCCCGGGGAGCTGTTTTTT.

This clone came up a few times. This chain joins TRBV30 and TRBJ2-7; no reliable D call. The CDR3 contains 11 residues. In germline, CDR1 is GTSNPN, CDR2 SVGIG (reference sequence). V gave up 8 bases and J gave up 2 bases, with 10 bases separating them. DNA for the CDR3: TGTGCCCTCGCTACGGCCTACGAGCAGTACTTC. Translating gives CALATAYEQYF.

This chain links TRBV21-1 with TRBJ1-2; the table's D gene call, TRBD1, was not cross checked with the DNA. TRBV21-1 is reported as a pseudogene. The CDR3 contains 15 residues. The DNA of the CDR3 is TGTGCCAGCAGCAAAAGCGTCTTGGGGCCCTATGGCTACACCTTC. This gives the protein CASSKSVLGPYGYTF.

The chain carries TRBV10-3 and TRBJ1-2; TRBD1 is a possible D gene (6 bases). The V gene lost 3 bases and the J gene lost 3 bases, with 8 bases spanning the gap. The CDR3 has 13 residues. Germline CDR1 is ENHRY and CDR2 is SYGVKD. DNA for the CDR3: TGTGCCATCAGTGATAAGGGGGACTATGGCTACACCTTC. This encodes CAISDKGDYGYTF.

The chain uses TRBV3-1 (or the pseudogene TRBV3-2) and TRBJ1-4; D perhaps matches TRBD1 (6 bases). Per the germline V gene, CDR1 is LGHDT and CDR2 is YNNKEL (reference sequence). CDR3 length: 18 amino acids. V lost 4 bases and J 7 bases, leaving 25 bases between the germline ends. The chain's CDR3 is CASSLSSTVTGLIEKLFF. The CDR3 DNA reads TGTGCCAGCAGCCTTTCGTCTACAGTAACAGGGCTGATTGAAAAACTGTTTTTT.

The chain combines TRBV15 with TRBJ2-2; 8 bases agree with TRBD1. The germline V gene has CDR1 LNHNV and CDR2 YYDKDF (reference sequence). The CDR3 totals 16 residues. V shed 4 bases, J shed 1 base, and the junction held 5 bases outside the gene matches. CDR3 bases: TGTGCCACCAGCACCGGGACAGGAGAGAACACCGGGGAGCTGTTTTTT. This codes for CATSTGTGENTGELFF.